This T cell receptor beta chain was sequenced during a study of OX40 agonist ivuxolimab in advanced cancers. The wider study: The patients' treatment was ivuxolimab, an agonistic anti-OX40 (CD134) antibody.

CDR3 length: 17 amino acids. CDR1 is SGHNT, CDR2 YENEEA, per germline. Trimming removed 2 bases from V and 6 bases from J; junction bases left unmatched: 11. Clones were sequenced by immunoSEQ multiplex PCR, and TCRdb holds only the in-frame ones, with some missing. The sample lists some 60,000 clones, roughly 89% occurring once. The TCR originated in an adult with an advanced solid tumor such as melanoma, head and neck, liver or kidney cancer. The input for sequencing was CD4+ or CD8+ T cells sorted from blood, taken in a trial of the OX40 agonist ivuxolimab. V is TRBV11-3 and J is TRBJ2-1; 9 positions match TRBD2. In DNA, the CDR3 is TGTGCCAGCAGCTTAAAGAGCGGGAGGAATTCGGGCAATGAGCAGTTCTTC. It codes for CASSLKSGRNSGNEQFF.